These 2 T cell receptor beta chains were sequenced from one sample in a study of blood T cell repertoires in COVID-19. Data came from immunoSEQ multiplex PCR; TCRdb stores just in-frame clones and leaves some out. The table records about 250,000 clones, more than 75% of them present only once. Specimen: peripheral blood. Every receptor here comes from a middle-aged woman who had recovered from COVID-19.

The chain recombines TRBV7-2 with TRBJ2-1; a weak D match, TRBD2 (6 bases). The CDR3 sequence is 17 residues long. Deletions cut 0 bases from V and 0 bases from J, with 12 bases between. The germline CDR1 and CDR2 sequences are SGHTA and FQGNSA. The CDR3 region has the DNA TGTGCCAGCAGCTTAGCGTTAGCGGCGAGCTCCTACAATGAGCAGTTCTTC. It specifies CASSLALAASSYNEQFF.

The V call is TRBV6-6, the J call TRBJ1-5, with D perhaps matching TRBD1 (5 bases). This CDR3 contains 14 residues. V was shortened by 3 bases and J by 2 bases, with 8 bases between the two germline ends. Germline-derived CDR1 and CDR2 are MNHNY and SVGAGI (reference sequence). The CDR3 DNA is TGTGCCAGCAGTTATAGGGGCGGCAATCAGCCCCAGCATTTT. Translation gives CASSYRGGNQPQHF.